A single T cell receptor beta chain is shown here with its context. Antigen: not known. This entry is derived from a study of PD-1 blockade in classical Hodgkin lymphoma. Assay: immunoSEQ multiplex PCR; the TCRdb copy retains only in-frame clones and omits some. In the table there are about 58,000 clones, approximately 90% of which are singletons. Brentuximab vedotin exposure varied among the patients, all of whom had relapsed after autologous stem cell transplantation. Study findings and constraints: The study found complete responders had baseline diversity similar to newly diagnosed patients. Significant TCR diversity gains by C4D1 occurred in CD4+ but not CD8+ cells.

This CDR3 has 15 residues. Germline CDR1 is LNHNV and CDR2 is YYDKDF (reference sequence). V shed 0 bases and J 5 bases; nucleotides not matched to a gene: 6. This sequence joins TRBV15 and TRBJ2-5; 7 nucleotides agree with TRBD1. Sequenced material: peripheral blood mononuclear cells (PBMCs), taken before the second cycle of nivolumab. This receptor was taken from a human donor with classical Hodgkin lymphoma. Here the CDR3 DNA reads TGTGCCACCAGCAGAGAAGGGGGCGATGGGGAGACCCAGTACTTC. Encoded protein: CATSREGGDGETQYF.